The 14 T cell receptor beta chains given below trace back to one sample, sequenced in a study of T cell changes during pregnancy in multiple sclerosis (dated by TCRdb to about 2019). Libraries were made using the immunoSEQ multiplex PCR assay. This immuneACCESS table, as held by TCRdb, lists in-frame sequences with V and J called but not all clones. Of the missing ones, under half trace to an unresolved V gene in checked studies; the others have no known cause. The sample yields 29,000 or so clones; 89% were counted once. Of the sample, 6.5% to 7.5% is held by the ten largest clones. Sample: CD8+ T cells from peripheral blood mononuclear cells, taken after pregnancy. Source of these receptors: a female donor with multiple sclerosis, enrolled in a pregnancy study.

The chain has TRBV30 and TRBJ2-1; D remains unclear. The CDR3 sequence is 11 residues long. V was pared by 2 bases and J by 5 bases, with 4 bases between. Germline V gene lookup returns CDR1 GTSNPN and CDR2 SVGIG (reference sequence). The CDR3 coding sequence is TGTGCCTGGAGTAGCAACAATGAGCAGTTCTTC. Protein product: CAWSSNNEQFF.

This chain links TRBV29-1 with TRBJ2-1; 8 bases line up with TRBD1. Looked up from germline, CDR1 is SQVTM and CDR2 is ANQGSEA. Unmatched junction bases numbered 12, after V lost 0 bases and J lost 8 bases. The CDR3 is made up of 16 amino acids. The CDR3 nucleotides are TGCAGCGTTGAAGATGCTACGACAGGGGAATATGATGAGCAGTTCTTC. Translated, it gives CSVEDATTGEYDEQFF.

The gene calls are TRBV4-2 and TRBJ1-4; weak D call: TRBD1 (5 bases). The CDR3 runs to 15 residues. CDR1 is LGHNA, CDR2 YNFKEQ, per germline. Trimming left V 2 bases short and J 0 bases short, with 7 bases between. The CDR3 loop reads CASSQSGATNEKLFF. The CDR3 region has the DNA TGTGCCAGCAGCCAATCGGGGGCAACTAATGAAAAACTGTTTTTT.

This chain connects TRBV5-6 to TRBJ2-7; 15 bases map to TRBD2. The CDR3 is 15 residues long. Germline CDR1 reads SGHDT; CDR2 reads YYEEEE. The V gene end was trimmed by 0 bases and the J gene end by 9 bases; junction bases not matched to a gene: 4. The DNA of the CDR3 is TGTGCCAGCAGCTTGGGGACTAGCGGGAGGGGCGGGCAGTACTTC. Amino acid sequence: CASSLGTSGRGGQYF.

The genes are TRBV13 and TRBJ2-7; TRBD1 aligns across 9 bases. Germline assignment: CDR1 PRHDT and CDR2 FYEKMQ (reference sequence). V shed 5 bases, J shed 6 bases, and the junction held 11 bases outside the gene matches. The CDR3 sequence is 15 residues long. The CDR3 coding sequence is TGTGCCAGCAGCGGAGGCGGGACAGGGACACGCGAGCAGTACTTC. Its protein product is CASSGGGTGTREQYF.

The chain combines TRBV12-5 with TRBJ2-5, with D possibly TRBD1 on 5 matching bases. In germline, CDR1 is LGHNT, CDR2 FRNRAP. V was shortened by 6 bases and J by 6 bases, with 14 bases between the two germline ends. The CDR3 is made up of 13 amino acids. The CDR3 loop is CASGQGVGQTQYF. DNA of the CDR3: TGTGCTAGTGGGCAAGGGGTCGGACAGACCCAGTACTTC. The whole variable domain, filled in from reference TRBV12-5 and TRBJ2-5, reads DARVTQTPRHKVTEMGQEVTMRCQPILGHNTVFWYRQTMMQGLELLAYFRNRAPLDDSGMPKDRFSAEMPDATLATLKIQPSEPRDSAVYFCASGQGVGQTQYFGPGTRLLVL.

The chain combines TRBV27 with TRBJ2-3; 7 nucleotides line up with TRBD2. The CDR3 is 14 residues long. Germline CDR1 MNHEY, CDR2 SMNVEV (reference sequence). V lost 4 bases to trimming and J lost 4 bases; unmatched junction nucleotides: 5. CDR3: CASSYGLVPDTQYF. In nucleotides, the CDR3 is TGTGCCAGCAGTTACGGACTAGTGCCAGATACGCAGTATTTT.

V gene TRBV5-1 combines with J gene TRBJ2-1; D gene unclear. CDR3 length equals 15 residues. V lost 0 bases to trimming and J lost 7 bases, with 14 bases between them. Germline V gene sequence: CDR1 SGHRS, CDR2 YFSETQ. The CDR3 region has the DNA TGCGCCAGCAGCTTGGCGTCCATAACCGAGAATGAGCAGTTCTTC. It yields the protein CASSLASITENEQFF.

By sample share, this clone is medium-sized. The chain combines TRBV4-2 with TRBJ2-3; the match to TRBD2 covers 10 bases. The CDR3 covers 16 residues. The germline V gene encodes CDR1 LGHNA and CDR2 YNFKEQ. The V gene end was trimmed by 4 bases and the J gene end by 5 bases; junction bases not matched to a gene: 9. CDR3 amino acids: CASSPLPAGGGDTQYF. DNA for the CDR3: TGTGCCAGCAGCCCCCTTCCAGCGGGGGGGGGAGATACGCAGTATTTT.

This clone was observed a single time. Here the CDR3 reads CASSLKVKASGPPYEQYF. CDR3 in DNA: TGTGCCAGCAGTTTAAAGGTTAAAGCTAGCGGACCTCCCTACGAGCAGTACTTC. The chain is built from TRBV27 and TRBJ2-7, with 7 positions matching TRBD2. After removal of 2 bases from V and 2 bases from J, the junction contained 15 bases not matched to a gene. The CDR3 is made up of 18 amino acids. Germline-derived CDR1 and CDR2 are MNHEY and SMNVEV (reference sequence).

The chain links TRBV13 to TRBJ1-1; TRBD1 might be the D (6 bases). Germline V gene sequence: CDR1 PRHDT, CDR2 FYEKMQ (reference sequence). Trimming removed 8 bases from V and 0 bases from J, with 10 bases in between. This CDR3 spans 13 amino acids. The CDR3 DNA is TGTGCCAGCCTGGACAGTGTGAACACTGAAGCTTTCTTT. Its translation is CASLDSVNTEAFF.

By share, this clone ranks as medium-sized. V and J are TRBV7-6 and TRBJ1-4, with 10 nucleotides matching TRBD1. Germline V lookup: CDR1 SGHVS, CDR2 FNYEAQ. This CDR3 region has 16 residues. With V trimmed by 5 bases and J by 5 bases, 8 bases remained unmatched. The CDR3 sequence: CASSPSPTGGNEKLFF. Here the CDR3 DNA reads TGTGCCAGCAGCCCGTCCCCGACAGGGGGCAATGAAAAACTGTTTTTT.

This chain joins TRBV4-2 and TRBJ2-4, with TRBD2 as a possible D gene (6 bases). Looked up from germline, CDR1 is LGHNA and CDR2 is YNFKEQ. CDR3 length equals 18 residues. V shed 0 bases and J shed 0 bases, with 15 bases lying between them. The CDR3 loop is CASSQDSPGDLAKNIQYF. In nucleotides, the CDR3 is TGTGCCAGCAGCCAAGATTCCCCGGGGGACCTAGCCAAAAACATTCAGTACTTC.

The rearrangement joins TRBV9 to TRBJ1-3, with unresolved D. Germline CDR1 is SGDLS and CDR2 is YYNGEE. V lost 5 bases, J lost 4 bases, and 10 bases lay in between. The CDR3 runs to 13 residues. Written as DNA, the CDR3 is TGTGCCAGCAGTATGTGGCAGGGAAACACCATATATTTT. Translated: CASSMWQGNTIYF.